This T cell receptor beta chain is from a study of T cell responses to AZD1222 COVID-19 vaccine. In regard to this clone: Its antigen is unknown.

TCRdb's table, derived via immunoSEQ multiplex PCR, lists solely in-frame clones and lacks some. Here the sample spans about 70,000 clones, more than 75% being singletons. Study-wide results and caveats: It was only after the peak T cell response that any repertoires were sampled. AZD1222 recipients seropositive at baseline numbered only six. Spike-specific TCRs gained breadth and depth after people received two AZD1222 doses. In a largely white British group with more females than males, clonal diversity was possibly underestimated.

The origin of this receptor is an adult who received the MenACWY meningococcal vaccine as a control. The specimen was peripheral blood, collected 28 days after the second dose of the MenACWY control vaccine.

CDR3 sequence (DNA): TGTGCCAGCAGCTTCCCGACGGCCTCCTACGAGCAGTACTTC. This translates into CASSFPTASYEQYF. The chain links TRBV7-2 to TRBJ2-7; no reliable D call. Germline V gene lookup returns CDR1 SGHTA and CDR2 FQGNSA. Trimming removed 3 bases at V and 0 bases at J, with 9 bases between. The CDR3 loop spans 14 amino acids.